These 30 T cell receptor beta chains were sequenced from one sample in a study of CD8+ T cells in alopecia areata. Reverse transcribed after extraction, RNA yielded cDNA as the sequencing template. Sequencing was performed with immunoSEQ multiplex PCR; in TCRdb, only in-frame clones are kept and a portion is missing. Altogether fewer than 150,000 clones are present, roughly 69% being singletons, with the ten largest covering about 3%. The sequenced sample consisted of CD4+ T cells sorted from blood. These receptors originate from a human donor in good health.

The chain employs TRBV29-1 and TRBJ2-3; D call uncertain. There are 13 residues in the CDR3. CDR1 and CDR2 from the germline V gene are SQVTM and ANQGSEA. Deletions cut 7 bases from V and 6 bases from J, with 17 bases between. CDR3 amino acids: CSGLARTADTQYF. In DNA form, the CDR3 reads TGCAGCGGACTTGCGAGGACCGCGGATACGCAGTATTTT.

The chain employs TRBV5-6 and TRBJ1-6, with D unresolved. V was clipped by 4 bases and J by 10 bases, with 15 bases between them. CDR1 is SGHDT, CDR2 YYEEEE, per germline. The CDR3 runs 14 residues. CDR3 nucleotide sequence: TGTGCCAGCAGCCTAGGACCGGCGGAATCACCCCTCCACTTT. The encoded protein is CASSLGPAESPLHF.

Written as DNA, the CDR3 is TGCGCCAGCAGCTTGGAGGGCAGGGGCTACGAGCAGTACTTC. It encodes CASSLEGRGYEQYF. The rearrangement joins TRBV5-1 to TRBJ2-7; a possible D gene is TRBD1 (6 bases). There are 14 residues in the CDR3. Trimming removed 0 bases at V and 3 bases at J, with 10 bases between. The germline CDR1 and CDR2 sequences are SGHRS and YFSETQ. The whole variable domain, filled in from reference TRBV5-1 and TRBJ2-7, reads KAGVTQTPRYLIKTRGQQVTLSCSPISGHRSVSWYQQTPGQGLQFLFEYFSETQRNKGNFPGRFSGRQFSNSRSEMNVSTLELGDSALYLCASSLEGRGYEQYFGPGTRLTVT.

This chain uses TRBV15 with TRBJ2-3, with D perhaps given as TRBD1 or TRBD2 (7 bases each). The ends were cut back, 5 bases at V and 3 bases at J, with 18 bases in the middle. Germline values: CDR1 LNHNV, CDR2 YYDKDF (reference sequence). This CDR3 region has 16 residues. The CDR3 coding sequence is TGTGCCACCAGCCAGGGGGGGAGATCCCCTACAGATACGCAGTATTTT. It yields the protein CATSQGGRSPTDTQYF.

The chain joins TRBV30 to TRBJ2-3; perhaps TRBD2 as D (7 bases). The germline V gene encodes CDR1 GTSNPN and CDR2 SVGIG (reference sequence). Between the trimmed V and J ends, which lost 2 bases and 5 bases, there was a span of 14 bases. This CDR3 is built from 14 residues. The DNA of the CDR3 is TGTGCCTGGAGTACCGGGGGGCAGGGAGATACGCAGTATTTT. It translates to CAWSTGGQGDTQYF.

This clone was picked up a small number of times. This chain connects TRBV29-1 to TRBJ2-7; D is perhaps TRBD2 (7 bases). The CDR3 is made up of 14 amino acids. The germline CDR1 and CDR2 sequences are SQVTM and ANQGSEA. V was cut by 6 bases and J by 4 bases, with 19 bases left in between. The CDR3 sequence: CSVIREEGGYEQYF. In DNA, the CDR3 is TGCAGCGTCATCCGGGAGGAGGGGGGTTACGAGCAGTACTTC.

V is TRBV11-1 and J is TRBJ2-7; a possible D gene is TRBD1 (5 bases). Germline V gives CDR1 SGHAT, CDR2 FQDESV (reference sequence). This CDR3 has 13 amino acids. Trimming took off 5 bases at V and 2 bases at J, with 10 bases between the two ends. CDR3 DNA sequence: TGTGCCAGCAGCCGACAGCTAACCTACGAGCAGTACTTC. Amino acid sequence: CASSRQLTYEQYF.

V gene TRBV15 combines with J gene TRBJ2-1; 9 positions agree with TRBD1. This CDR3 contains 14 residues. Germline values: CDR1 LNHNV, CDR2 YYDKDF (reference sequence). V shed 3 bases and J 8 bases; nucleotides not matched to a gene: 5. In DNA form, the CDR3 reads TGTGCCACCAGCAGGGACAGGGGTGGCGATGAGCAGTTCTTC. As protein: CATSRDRGGDEQFF.

The V gene is TRBV11-2, the J gene TRBJ1-1; 7 nucleotides line up with TRBD1. V shed 5 bases, J shed 0 bases, and the junction held 6 bases outside the gene matches. The CDR3 runs to 15 residues. Germline CDR1 is SGHAT and CDR2 is FQNNGV. This CDR3 is CASSRRGTVNTEAFF. DNA of the CDR3: TGTGCCAGCAGCCGACGCGGGACAGTGAACACTGAAGCTTTCTTT.

The chain uses TRBV10-3 and TRBJ1-2, with D maybe TRBD1 (5 bases). This CDR3 contains 12 residues. Germline V gives CDR1 ENHRY, CDR2 SYGVKD. Trimming removed 3 bases from V and 4 bases from J, with 6 bases in between. The CDR3 DNA reads as TGTGCCATCAGTGACAGGGTCTATGGCTACACCTTC. Its protein product is CAISDRVYGYTF.

This clone was seen only a few times. The chain couples TRBV5-1 to TRBJ2-5, with 13 bases lining up with TRBD2. V shed 3 bases, J shed 4 bases, and the junction held 6 bases outside the gene matches. The CDR3 has 16 residues. In germline, CDR1 is SGHRS, CDR2 YFSETQ. The CDR3 region is CASSSTSGGPSETQYF. In DNA, the CDR3 is TGCGCCAGCAGCTCGACTAGCGGGGGGCCTTCAGAGACCCAGTACTTC.

The V call is TRBV25-1, the J call TRBJ1-5, with D unresolved. The V gene lost 2 bases and the J gene lost 2 bases, with 7 bases spanning the gap. CDR1 is MGHDK, CDR2 SYGVNS, per germline. The CDR3 consists of 14 residues. CDR3 region: CASSEREGNQPQHF. The CDR3 nucleotides read TGTGCCAGCAGTGAACGGGAGGGCAATCAGCCCCAGCATTTT.

This chain connects TRBV11-2 to TRBJ2-1; D ambiguous. The CDR3 totals 11 residues. The germline gives CDR1 SGHAT, CDR2 FQNNGV. The V end lost 9 bases, the J end lost 5 bases, and 8 bases lay between the germline ends. The DNA for the CDR3 is TGTGCCAGACCGGTCCACAATGAGCAGTTCTTC. As protein: CARPVHNEQFF. Complete variable domain (other parts from reference TRBV11-2 and TRBJ2-1): EAGVAQSPRYKIIEKRQSVAFWCNPISGHATLYWYQQILGQGPKLLIQFQNNGVVDDSQLPKDRFSAERLKGVDSTLKIQPAKLEDSAVYLCARPVHNEQFFGPGTRLTVL.

V usage is TRBV30 and J usage is TRBJ1-5; a weak D match, TRBD1 (6 bases). The V end lost 0 bases, the J end lost 4 bases, and 7 bases lay between the germline ends. This CDR3 is 13 amino acids long. CDR1 GTSNPN and CDR2 SVGIG come from the germline V gene (reference sequence). CDR3 region: CAWSVGQNQPQHF. As DNA, the CDR3 is TGTGCCTGGAGTGTAGGACAGAATCAGCCCCAGCATTTT.

V usage is TRBV6-6 and J usage is TRBJ1-2; D possibly corresponds to TRBD1 (5 bases). This CDR3 has 14 residues. The germline V gene encodes CDR1 MNHNY and CDR2 SVGAGI (reference sequence). Trimming left V 5 bases short and J 3 bases short, with 13 bases between. CDR3: CASSRSRGDYGYTF. In nucleotides, the CDR3 is TGTGCCAGCAGTCGCTCGCGGGGCGACTATGGCTACACCTTC.

Written as DNA, the CDR3 is TGTGCCAGCAGCGTAGAGAGGGGCTATGGCTACACCTTC. It yields the protein CASSVERGYGYTF. V gene TRBV9 combines with J gene TRBJ1-2; a weak D match, TRBD1 (5 bases). Germline CDR1 is SGDLS and CDR2 is YYNGEE. The CDR3 runs 13 residues. V lost 0 bases, J lost 4 bases, and 7 bases lay in between.

The chain combines TRBV7-2 with TRBJ1-2; D might be TRBD1 (5 bases). The germline gives CDR1 SGHTA, CDR2 FQGNSA. The V end was cut by 1 base, the J end by 3 bases, with 12 bases between. The CDR3 is made up of 15 amino acids. DNA of the CDR3: TGTGCCAGCAGCTTAGATAAGGGGAGGGACTATGGCTACACCTTC. It is translated as CASSLDKGRDYGYTF.

The chain recombines TRBV4-1 with TRBJ2-1; possibly TRBD1 or TRBD2 for D (6 bases each). CDR1 and CDR2 (germline): MGHRA, YSYEKL. The CDR3 extends over 15 amino acids. With 4 bases removed from V and 9 bases from J, the gap between germline ends came to 19 bases. CDR3 region: CASSLLRTVGGEQFF. In DNA form, the CDR3 reads TGCGCCAGCAGCCTGCTCCGGACAGTGGGGGGTGAGCAGTTCTTC.

This clone was picked up a small number of times. V usage is TRBV7-2 and J usage is TRBJ1-5, with unresolved D. The ends were cut back, 5 bases at V and 10 bases at J, with 15 bases in the middle. Germline CDR1 is SGHTA and CDR2 is FQGNSA. CDR3 size: 13 residues. The CDR3 here is CASSPNRRQPQHF. The DNA of the CDR3 is TGTGCCAGCAGCCCGAACCGGCGTCAACCCCAGCATTTT.

The chain recombines TRBV4-1 with TRBJ1-2; TRBD1 might be the D (5 bases). Trimming took 5 bases from V and 3 from J, leaving 10 bases between them. There are 13 residues in the CDR3. Looked up from germline, CDR1 is MGHRA and CDR2 is YSYEKL. The CDR3, as DNA: TGCGCCAGCAGCACGACAGCGGACTATGGCTACACCTTC. Its protein product is CASSTTADYGYTF.

CDR3 region: CASTTSGGGQETQYF. The CDR3 coding sequence is TGTGCCAGCACCACTAGCGGGGGCGGCCAAGAGACCCAGTACTTC. The chain couples TRBV6-6 to TRBJ2-5; TRBD2 matches at 11 bases. Trimming removed 7 bases from V and 1 base from J; junction bases left unmatched: 5. Germline CDR1 MNHNY, CDR2 SVGAGI (reference sequence). The CDR3 extends over 15 amino acids.

This clone was detected only a few times. The chain is built from TRBV6-5 and TRBJ1-1; no reliable D call. Germline lookup yields CDR1 MNHEY and CDR2 SVGAGI. This CDR3 region has 12 residues. V lost 7 bases and J 7 bases, leaving 13 bases between the germline ends. The DNA for the CDR3 is TGTGCCAGCACTAAGCCTGGGAGTGAAGCTTTCTTT. It is translated as CASTKPGSEAFF.

This chain uses TRBV5-1 with TRBJ2-3, with D maybe TRBD1 (6 bases). This CDR3 is 15 amino acids long. V was cut by 0 bases and J by 3 bases, with 11 bases left in between. Per the germline V gene, CDR1 is SGHRS and CDR2 is YFSETQ. The CDR3: CASSLGGPETDTQYF. In nucleotides, the CDR3 is TGCGCCAGCAGCTTGGGGGGGCCCGAAACAGATACGCAGTATTTT. The whole variable domain, remainder taken from reference TRBV5-1 and TRBJ2-3, is KAGVTQTPRYLIKTRGQQVTLSCSPISGHRSVSWYQQTPGQGLQFLFEYFSETQRNKGNFPGRFSGRQFSNSRSEMNVSTLELGDSALYLCASSLGGPETDTQYFGPGTRLTVL.

CDR3: CAWRWTGREQYF. The CDR3 DNA is TGTGCCTGGCGCTGGACCGGGAGGGAGCAGTACTTC. The V and J genes are TRBV30 and TRBJ2-7; 7 bases agree with TRBD2. V was clipped by 5 bases and J by 7 bases; unmatched bases: 8. CDR3 length: 12 amino acids. The germline CDR1 and CDR2 sequences are GTSNPN and SVGIG (reference sequence).

The rearrangement links TRBV6-6 to TRBJ2-1; 7 nucleotides match TRBD2. CDR1 is MNHNY, CDR2 SVGAGI, per germline (reference sequence). The CDR3 is made up of 16 amino acids. V lost 4 bases and J lost 2; bases outside the gene matches: 8. The CDR3 sequence is CASSSPRAGAYNEQFF. CDR3 DNA sequence: TGTGCCAGCAGTTCCCCACGGGCGGGGGCCTACAATGAGCAGTTCTTC.

The chain links TRBV9 to TRBJ1-2, with D maybe TRBD1 (6 bases). V dropped 0 bases and J dropped 7 bases, with 19 bases sitting between them. The germline V gene encodes CDR1 SGDLS and CDR2 YYNGEE. This CDR3 has 16 residues. The CDR3 loop reads CASSVAEVTGNGGYTF. The CDR3 bases are TGTGCCAGCAGCGTAGCAGAAGTAACAGGGAACGGTGGCTACACCTTC.

The J gene is TRBJ2-1, the V gene TRBV29-1; D is perhaps TRBD2 (7 bases). This CDR3 contains 15 residues. With 0 bases removed from V and 7 bases from J, the gap between germline ends came to 16 bases. The germline CDR1 and CDR2 sequences are SQVTM and ANQGSEA. The CDR3 bases are TGCAGCGTTGAAGATCCGGGGGGCCATCGAAATGAGCAGTTCTTC. Amino acid sequence: CSVEDPGGHRNEQFF.

CDR3 DNA: TGTGCCTGGAGCCGAACTAGCACGTACCAAGAGACCCAGTACTTC. Translating gives CAWSRTSTYQETQYF. The rearrangement links TRBV30 to TRBJ2-5, with TRBD2 as a possible D gene (6 bases). This CDR3 is built from 15 residues. Germline lookup yields CDR1 GTSNPN and CDR2 SVGIG (reference sequence). The V end lost 3 bases, the J end lost 0 bases, and 14 bases lay between the germline ends.

The chain combines TRBV29-1 with TRBJ2-1, with D possibly matching TRBD1 (5 bases). The germline CDR1 and CDR2 sequences are SQVTM and ANQGSEA. The CDR3 spans 13 residues. Between the trimmed V and J ends, which lost 7 bases and 4 bases, there was a span of 14 bases. This CDR3 reads CSASWGSYNEQFF. CDR3 DNA: TGCAGCGCTTCTTGGGGCAGTTACAATGAGCAGTTCTTC.

V gene TRBV29-1 combines with J gene TRBJ1-1, with 8 bases aligning to TRBD1. CDR1 and CDR2 (germline): SQVTM, ANQGSEA. V shed 1 base, J shed 8 bases, and the junction held 12 bases outside the gene matches. There are 15 residues in the CDR3. The CDR3 sequence is CSVEAVRTGLQEAFF. In nucleotides, the CDR3 is TGCAGCGTTGAAGCGGTTCGGACAGGGCTTCAGGAAGCTTTCTTT.